Given below is one T cell receptor (beta chain) in context. This sample was included in a study of blood T cell repertoires in COVID-19. Study-level background: The study drew acute and convalescent COVID-19 samples from the United States, Italy and Spain. PBMCs, B-cell-depleted T cells, or T cells were the source of the cDNA or gDNA that made up the material.

In the original processing: Cell counts per sample came from amplifying reference gene primers. The repertoire was sequenced with immunoSEQ multiplex PCR; TCRdb's copy has only in-frame clones and lacks some. V, J and clone size are those of that table, while D and trimming were read from the DNA. Seen here are 120,000 to 150,000 clones, 75% to 90% observed once, and the top ten hold under 5.5%. Germline values: CDR1 MDHEN, CDR2 SYDVKM. V lost 7 bases, J lost 6 bases, and 18 bases lay in between. The CDR3 runs 14 residues. The sequencing sample was made of peripheral blood. The source of this sequence is a human donor in a cohort sampled during active COVID-19. The chain combines TRBV28 with TRBJ1-2; D call uncertain. The CDR3 loop reads CASNLESGVDGYTF. The CDR3, as DNA: TGTGCCAGCAACCTCGAGTCGGGAGTGGATGGCTACACCTTC.